These 16 T cell receptor beta chains were sequenced from one sample in a study of spatial heterogeneity in lung cancer. In TCRdb, the 5' RACE reads were re-called with MiXCR into one record per CDR3 protein. The data show roughly 7,000 distinct CDR3 sequences, with more than 6% seen just once and roughly 80% held by the top ten. Time point here: sample taken at primary tumor resection. Without sorting, whole RNA was sequenced from tumor, nontumor lung or frozen PBMC. Sequences were derived from PBMCs, sampled at surgery. The receptors derive from a male donor with early-stage non-small cell lung cancer.

This clonotype was counted many times. This beta chain is a stray read from a library made for alpha chains; its abundance is not meaningful. This chain joins TRBV20-1 and TRBJ1-1, with TRBD1 matching 8 bases. V lost 5 bases, J lost 7 bases, and 15 bases stayed unmatched. The CDR3 has 15 residues. Germline V gene data show CDR1 as DFQATT and CDR2 as SNEGSKA (reference sequence). The CDR3 sequence is CSAPMRDRRTSEAFF. CDR3 coding DNA: TGCAGTGCTCCAATGAGGGACAGGCGGACTAGTGAAGCTTTCTTT.

Ten or more counts support this clonotype. This beta chain represents an off-target read in a library built for alpha chains; its size is of limited meaning. The J gene is TRBJ1-2, the V gene TRBV20-1; no reliable D call. This CDR3 comprises 13 residues. V gave up 1 base and J gave up 6 bases, with 12 bases separating them. Germline lookup yields CDR1 DFQATT and CDR2 SNEGSKA (reference sequence). DNA for the CDR3: TGCAGTGCTAGAGTCCCCGTTGAGGATGGCTACACCTTC. Encoded protein: CSARVPVEDGYTF.

This clonotype was detected many times. For a library built for alpha chains, this beta chain is a stray read; little rests on its size. V usage is TRBV10-3 and J usage is TRBJ1-6; tentative D call: TRBD1 (5 bases). Germline V gene lookup returns CDR1 ENHRY and CDR2 SYGVKD. V lost 4 bases and J 9 bases, leaving 7 bases between the germline ends. This CDR3 has 12 amino acids. In nucleotides, the CDR3 is TGTGCCATCAGTGGGGGGAGTTCACCCCTCCACTTT. Residues: CAISGGSSPLHF.

This clonotype was picked up a small number of times. This beta chain lies outside the target of a library built for alpha chains; its clone size means little. This chain connects TRBV20-1 to TRBJ2-4; 12 bases fit TRBD2. The J segment lost 7 bases and the V segment lost 3 bases, leaving 7 bases of the junction unmatched. The CDR3 runs 15 residues. In germline, CDR1 is DFQATT, CDR2 SNEGSKA (reference sequence). This CDR3 reads CSASPLAGGKNIQYF. The CDR3 DNA reads as TGCAGTGCTAGCCCCCTAGCGGGAGGGAAGAACATTCAGTACTTC.

This clonotype was counted between two and nine times. The library was designed around alpha chains, so this beta chain is a stray read whose abundance carries little weight. This chain joins TRBV4-2 and TRBJ2-5; 9 bases match TRBD2. The length of the CDR3 is 13 residues. Germline values: CDR1 LGHNA, CDR2 YNFKEQ. Trimming removed 4 bases from V and 4 bases from J; junction bases left unmatched: 1. CDR3 DNA: TGTGCCAGCAGCCCGACTAGCGGAGAGACCCAGTACTTC. Its protein product is CASSPTSGETQYF.

This clonotype was seen many times. This beta chain lies outside the target of a library built for alpha chains; its clone size means little. The V and J genes are TRBV2 and TRBJ2-3, with D tentatively TRBD1 (5 bases). Germline-derived CDR1 and CDR2 are SNHLY and FYNNEI. The CDR3 is 13 amino acids. The V and J ends lost 5 bases and 3 bases respectively, with 9 bases between them. CDR3 coding DNA: TGTGCCAGCAGTCCGCGACAGACAGATACGCAGTATTTT. It specifies CASSPRQTDTQYF.

This clonotype occurred many times. The library was designed around alpha chains, so this beta chain is a stray read whose abundance carries little weight. V usage is TRBV28 and J usage is TRBJ2-3; 9 bases fit TRBD2. Germline loops: CDR1 MDHEN, CDR2 SYDVKM. The CDR3 has 13 amino acids. V lost 10 bases, J lost 8 bases, and 10 bases stayed unmatched. The CDR3 loop reads CATGSGGRGTQYF. Here the CDR3 DNA reads TGTGCCACCGGTAGCGGGGGAAGGGGTACGCAGTATTTT.

This clonotype was seen ten or more times. This beta chain represents an off-target read in a library built for alpha chains; its size is of limited meaning. V usage is TRBV6-1 and J usage is TRBJ2-7; 9 positions agree with TRBD2. Germline-derived CDR1 and CDR2 are MNHNS and SASEGT. CDR3 length: 13 amino acids. The junction had 9 bases not matched to a gene; V was cut back by 8 bases and J by 7 bases. CDR3 in amino acids: CASLSAGGGEQYV. Written as DNA, the CDR3 is TGTGCCAGCTTATCAGCGGGGGGTGGGGAGCAGTACGTC.

This clonotype was detected many times. This beta chain came through as a stray read in a library set up for alpha chains, and its size says little. The chain carries TRBV28 and TRBJ1-5; D is ambiguous. The CDR3 is 12 residues long. The V end lost 5 bases, the J end lost 4 bases, and 6 bases lay between the germline ends. Germline CDR1 reads MDHEN; CDR2 reads SYDVKM. The CDR3 DNA is TGTGCCAGCAGTGGCGGGAATCAGCCCCAGCATTTT. Translated, it gives CASSGGNQPQHF.

This clonotype is labeled as medium-sized. This beta chain is a stray sequence in a library constructed for alpha chains; its clone size is not meaningful. The chain combines TRBV14 with TRBJ1-1; 7 bases line up with TRBD1. The CDR3 consists of 13 residues. Per germline, CDR1 SGHDN and CDR2 FVKESK. The V segment lost 4 bases and the J segment 11 bases; nucleotides outside the gene matches: 10. This chain's CDR3 is CASSPSGTAWAFF. The CDR3 nucleotides read TGTGCCAGCAGCCCTTCCGGGACAGCTTGGGCTTTCTTT.

This clonotype was recorded at least ten times. This beta chain is a stray sequence in a library constructed for alpha chains; its clone size is not meaningful. CDR3: CASTPPGTGLISDTQYF. The DNA for the CDR3 is TGTGCCAGCACTCCACCAGGAACAGGACTTATATCAGATACGCAGTATTTT. The chain carries TRBV6-1 and TRBJ2-3, with D perhaps given as TRBD1 or TRBD2 (5 bases each). Germline V CDR1 and CDR2: MNHNS, SASEGT. The V end was cut by 7 bases, the J end by 4 bases, with 24 bases between. The CDR3 covers 17 residues.

This clonotype was seen at least ten times. The library was prepared for alpha chains; this beta chain is a stray read, so its frequency means little. This chain uses TRBV27 with TRBJ1-5; D gene uncertain. The CDR3 sequence is 13 residues long. Trimming removed 6 bases at V and 4 bases at J, with 10 bases between. Germline V lookup: CDR1 MNHEY, CDR2 SMNVEV (reference sequence). The CDR3 nucleotides read TGTGCCAGCAGAACCGACACAAATCAGCCCCAGCATTTT. Its protein is CASRTDTNQPQHF.

Many counts were recorded for this clonotype. A library made for alpha chains picked up this beta chain off target, so its size means little. J is TRBJ1-1 and V is TRBV6-6; tentative D call: TRBD1 (5 bases). The CDR3 has 16 residues. Germline lookup yields CDR1 MNHNY and CDR2 SVGAGI (reference sequence). V lost 5 bases to trimming and J lost 3 bases, with 19 bases between them. The CDR3 DNA is TGTGCCAGCAGTCCCCTCAAGGGGCGCAGGGACACTGAAGCTTTCTTT. This codes for CASSPLKGRRDTEAFF.

As to this clonotype: This beta chain is a stray read from a library made for alpha chains; its abundance is not meaningful. J is TRBJ1-4 and V is TRBV7-6; perhaps TRBD1 as D (5 bases). Germline V gene data show CDR1 as SGHVS and CDR2 as FNYEAQ. The V gene lost 5 bases and the J gene lost 8 bases, with 21 bases spanning the gap. This CDR3 has 16 amino acids. The CDR3 sequence is CASSPLLRRGGEKLFF. The CDR3 region has the DNA TGTGCCAGCAGCCCTCTCCTTAGGAGGGGAGGCGAAAAACTGTTTTTT. The full variable domain, in which reference TRBV7-6 and TRBJ1-4 provide the parts outside the CDR3, is GAGVSQSPRYKVTKRGQDVALRCDPISGHVSLYWYRQALGQGPEFLTYFNYEAQQDKSGLPNDRFSAERPEGSISTLTIQRTEQRDSAMYRCASSPLLRRGGEKLFFGSGTQLSVL.

This clonotype was counted ten times or more. This beta chain lies outside the target of a library built for alpha chains; its clone size means little. The CDR3 DNA reads as TGTGCCAGCAGTTCAGGGTTTCCCTACGAGCAGTACTTC. This codes for CASSSGFPYEQYF. The chain has TRBV28 and TRBJ2-7; a weak D match, TRBD1 (5 bases). From germline, CDR1 is MDHEN and CDR2 SYDVKM. Trimming took off 4 bases at V and 2 bases at J, with 9 bases between the two ends. The CDR3 consists of 13 residues. The entire variable domain, with the rest obtained from reference TRBV28 and TRBJ2-7, is as follows: DVKVTQSSRYLVKRTGEKVFLECVQDMDHENMFWYRQDPGLGLRLIYFSYDVKMKEKGDIPEGYSVSREKKERFSLILESASTNQTSMYLCASSSGFPYEQYFGPGTRLTVT.

In its sample, this clonotype was seen many times. Found in a library prepared for alpha chains, this beta chain is an off-target read, and its abundance has little meaning. The V call is TRBV7-9, the J call TRBJ2-3, with D uncertain. The CDR3 runs 12 residues. The germline CDR1 and CDR2 sequences are SEHNR and FQNEAQ (reference sequence). With 3 bases removed from V and 6 bases from J, the gap between germline ends came to 7 bases. The CDR3 DNA is TGTGCCAGCAGCTTTCTTCGCGATACGCAGTATTTT. This codes for CASSFLRDTQYF.